Presented here are 11 T cell receptor beta chains from one specimen sequenced in a study of molecular identifiers for immune sequencing clone quantification. TCRdb analysed the PCR reads with MiXCR anew, one entry per CDR3 protein. Altogether 460,000 or so distinct CDR3 sequences are present, about a fifth being singletons, with the ten largest covering around 0.86%. Material: naive CD8+ T cells from blood, with Jurkat cell RNA spiked in. As to subset: FACS-sorted CD8+CD4-CCR7+CD45RA+ naive T cells. The receptors were sampled from a human donor in good health. Some libraries in this study had Jurkat cell RNA spiked in.

This clonotype has a handful of counts. The genes are TRBV27 and TRBJ1-1, with D hard to call. The CDR3 runs 15 residues. V dropped 0 bases and J dropped 1 base, with 9 bases sitting between them. Germline CDR1 and CDR2: MNHEY and SMNVEV (reference sequence). CDR3 coding DNA: TGTGCCAGCAGTTTATCGGCGGCCGGGAACACTGAAGCTTTCTTT. Protein: CASSLSAAGNTEAFF.

The sample holds many counts of this clonotype. This chain connects TRBV12-3 or TRBV12-4 to TRBJ1-4, with D possibly being TRBD1 (5 bases). V lost 3 bases and J lost 2, with 13 bases in between. The CDR3 runs 16 residues. In nucleotides, the CDR3 is TGTGCCAGCAGTTTGGAGCGGGGCTCTACTAATGAAAAACTGTTTTTT. Encoded protein: CASSLERGSTNEKLFF.

This clonotype came up a few times. The rearrangement links TRBV20-1 to TRBJ2-3; TRBD2 aligns across 9 bases. Germline V lookup: CDR1 DFQATT, CDR2 SNEGSKA (reference sequence). V was clipped by 0 bases and J by 6 bases; unmatched bases: 7. The CDR3 runs 15 residues. CDR3 sequence (DNA): TGCAGTGCTAGAGAGAGCGGGAGGCCCCCGGATACGCAGTATTTT. This translates into CSARESGRPPDTQYF.

This clonotype was observed many times. The rearrangement joins TRBV5-6 to TRBJ2-3; a possible D gene is TRBD2 (6 bases). This CDR3 is 15 amino acids long. Trimming took off 1 base at V and 2 bases at J, with 11 bases between the two ends. Germline assignment: CDR1 SGHDT and CDR2 YYEEEE. CDR3 nucleotides: TGTGCCAGCAGCTTGTGGGGACTCATCACAGATACGCAGTATTTT. Protein sequence: CASSLWGLITDTQYF.

This clonotype was observed many times. The chain uses TRBV30 and TRBJ2-3; D not resolved. The CDR3 is made up of 12 amino acids. The germline V gene encodes CDR1 GTSNPN and CDR2 SVGIG (reference sequence). The V gene lost 2 bases and the J gene lost 2 bases, with 5 bases spanning the gap. CDR3 region: CAWSITTDTQYF. CDR3 DNA sequence: TGTGCCTGGAGTATAACCACAGATACGCAGTATTTT.

The chain is built from TRBV11-2 and TRBJ2-7; D may be TRBD1 or TRBD2 (6 bases each). The germline V and J ends were trimmed by 1 base and 5 bases, with 12 bases remaining between them. Per germline, CDR1 SGHAT and CDR2 FQNNGV. The CDR3 runs 14 residues. The CDR3 coding sequence is TGTGCCAGCAGCTTAGTGGCAGGGGAGGACGAGCAGTACTTC. Translation: CASSLVAGEDEQYF.

This clonotype was found many times. V usage is TRBV4-3 and J usage is TRBJ2-2, with D possibly being TRBD2 (5 bases). This CDR3 spans 15 amino acids. Germline lookup yields CDR1 LGHNA and CDR2 YSLEER. V lost 0 bases and J lost 5, with 10 bases in between. DNA of the CDR3: TGCGCCAGCAGCCAAGAGAGGGCGGTTACCGGGGAGCTGTTTTTT. It yields the protein CASSQERAVTGELFF.

V usage is TRBV6-2 or TRBV6-3 and J usage is TRBJ2-5; 14 bases agree with TRBD2. Germline V gene data show CDR1 as MNHEY and CDR2 as SVGEGT. The ends lost 2 bases at V and 3 bases at J; junction bases unmatched: 17. There are 21 residues in the CDR3. As DNA, the CDR3 is TGTGCCAGCAGTTACCCCTCCACCTTCACGGGACTAGCGGGGGAGGAAGAGACCCAGTACTTC. This codes for CASSYPSTFTGLAGEEETQYF.

This sequence joins TRBV2 and TRBJ1-4, with D tentatively TRBD1 (5 bases). V gave up 5 bases and J gave up 7 bases, with 20 bases separating them. This CDR3 spans 16 amino acids. CDR1 and CDR2 (germline): SNHLY, FYNNEI. CDR3 sequence reads: CASSTSSRDLSEKLFF. For the CDR3, the DNA is TGTGCCAGCAGTACGTCCAGTCGGGACCTCAGTGAAAAACTGTTTTTT.

CDR3 sequence reads: CASSVLLQPIYGYTF. The CDR3 nucleotides are TGTGCCAGCAGCGTCCTTTTACAGCCGATCTATGGCTACACCTTC. The chain joins TRBV13 to TRBJ1-2; D is unclear. Deletions cut 5 bases from V and 4 bases from J, with 17 bases between. The germline gives CDR1 PRHDT, CDR2 FYEKMQ (reference sequence). The CDR3 has 15 residues.

This sequence joins TRBV12-3 or TRBV12-4 and TRBJ1-3; a weak D match, TRBD1 (5 bases). The CDR3 runs 14 residues. The V gene lost 7 bases and the J gene lost 4 bases, with 14 bases spanning the gap. The CDR3 sequence is CASTPGAPGNTIYF. The CDR3 bases are TGTGCCAGCACCCCCGGGGCGCCAGGAAACACCATATATTTT.